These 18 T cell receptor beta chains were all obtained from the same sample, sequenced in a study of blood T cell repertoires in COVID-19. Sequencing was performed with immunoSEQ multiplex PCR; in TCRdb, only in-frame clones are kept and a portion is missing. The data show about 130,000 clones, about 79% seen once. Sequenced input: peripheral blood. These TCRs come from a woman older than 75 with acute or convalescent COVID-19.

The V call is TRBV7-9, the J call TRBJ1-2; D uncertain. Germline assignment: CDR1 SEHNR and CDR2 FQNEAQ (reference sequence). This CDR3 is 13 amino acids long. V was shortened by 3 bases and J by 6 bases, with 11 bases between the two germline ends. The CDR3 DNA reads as TGTGCCAGCAGCTTCCAAGCTAATGATGGCTACACCTTC. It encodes CASSFQANDGYTF.

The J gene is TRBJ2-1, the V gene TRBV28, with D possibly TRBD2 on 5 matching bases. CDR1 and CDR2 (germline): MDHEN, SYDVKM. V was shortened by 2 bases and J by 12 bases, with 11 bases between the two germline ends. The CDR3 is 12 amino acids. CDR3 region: CASSLNSGPQFF. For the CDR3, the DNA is TGTGCCAGCAGTTTAAACAGCGGACCGCAGTTCTTC.

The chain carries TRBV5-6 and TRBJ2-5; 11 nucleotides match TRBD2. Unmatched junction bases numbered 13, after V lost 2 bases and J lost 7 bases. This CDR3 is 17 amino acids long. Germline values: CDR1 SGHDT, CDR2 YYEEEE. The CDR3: CASSFEALAGALGTQYF. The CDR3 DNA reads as TGTGCCAGCAGCTTTGAGGCACTAGCGGGGGCCCTGGGGACCCAGTACTTC.

This CDR3 is CASSLAPGLTSNEQFF. For the CDR3, the DNA is TGCGCCAGCAGCTTGGCCCCAGGTTTAACGTCGAATGAGCAGTTCTTC. The rearrangement uses TRBV5-1 and TRBJ2-1, with D uncertain. Germline CDR1 and CDR2: SGHRS and YFSETQ. The CDR3 is made up of 16 amino acids. The V and J ends lost 0 bases and 7 bases respectively, with 17 bases between them.

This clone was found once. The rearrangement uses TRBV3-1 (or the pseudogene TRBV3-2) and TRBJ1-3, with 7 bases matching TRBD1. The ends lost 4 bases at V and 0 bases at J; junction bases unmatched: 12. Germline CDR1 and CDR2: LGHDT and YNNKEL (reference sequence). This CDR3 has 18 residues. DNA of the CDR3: TGTGCCAGCAGCCGACAGGGAGTGGGTGCGCTCTCTGGAAACACCATATATTTT. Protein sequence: CASSRQGVGALSGNTIYF.

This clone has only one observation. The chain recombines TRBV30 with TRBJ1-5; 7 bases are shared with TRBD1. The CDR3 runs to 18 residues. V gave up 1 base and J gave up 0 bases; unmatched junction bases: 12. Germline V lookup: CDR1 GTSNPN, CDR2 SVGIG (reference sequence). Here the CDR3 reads CAWSATKIGGYSNQPQHF. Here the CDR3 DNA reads TGTGCCTGGAGTGCAACTAAGATAGGGGGCTATAGCAATCAGCCCCAGCATTTT.

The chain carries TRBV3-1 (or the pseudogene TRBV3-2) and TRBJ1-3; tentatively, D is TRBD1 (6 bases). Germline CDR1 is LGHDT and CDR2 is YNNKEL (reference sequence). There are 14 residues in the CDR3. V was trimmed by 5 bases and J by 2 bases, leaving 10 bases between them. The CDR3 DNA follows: TGTGCCAGCAGCATCACAGGGCCTGGAAACACCATATATTTT. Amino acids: CASSITGPGNTIYF.

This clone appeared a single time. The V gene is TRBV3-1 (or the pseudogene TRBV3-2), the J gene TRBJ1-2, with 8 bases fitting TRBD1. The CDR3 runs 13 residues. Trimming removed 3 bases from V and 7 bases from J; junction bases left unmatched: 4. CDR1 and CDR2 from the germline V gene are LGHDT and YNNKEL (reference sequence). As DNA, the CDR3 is TGTGCCAGCAGCCAGACAGGGGTTGTTGGCTACACCTTC. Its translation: CASSQTGVVGYTF.

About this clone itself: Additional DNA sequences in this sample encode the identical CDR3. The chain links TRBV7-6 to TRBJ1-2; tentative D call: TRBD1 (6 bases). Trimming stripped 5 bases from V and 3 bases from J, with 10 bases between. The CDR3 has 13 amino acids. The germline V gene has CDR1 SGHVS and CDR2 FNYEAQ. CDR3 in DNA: TGTGCCAGCAGCAGTACAGGGTACTATGGCTACACCTTC. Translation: CASSSTGYYGYTF.

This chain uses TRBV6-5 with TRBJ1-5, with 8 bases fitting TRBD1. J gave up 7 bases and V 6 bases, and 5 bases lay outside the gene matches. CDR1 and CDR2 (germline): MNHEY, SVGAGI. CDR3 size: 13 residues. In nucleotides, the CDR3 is TGTGCCAGCAGAAGTACAGGGGGGCAGCCCCAGCATTTT. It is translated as CASRSTGGQPQHF.

The CDR3 here is CASSPREGPPLNEKLFF. DNA of the CDR3: TGTGCCAGCAGCCCAAGGGAGGGGCCCCCTTTGAATGAAAAACTGTTTTTT. V and J are TRBV21-1 and TRBJ1-4. TRBV21-1 is assigned pseudogene status. The CDR3 has 17 residues.

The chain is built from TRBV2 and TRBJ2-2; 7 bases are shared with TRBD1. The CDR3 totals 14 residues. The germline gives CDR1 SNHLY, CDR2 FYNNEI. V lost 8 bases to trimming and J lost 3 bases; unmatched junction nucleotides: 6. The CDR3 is CASRDRGYTGELFF. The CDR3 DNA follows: TGTGCCAGCCGGGACAGAGGGTACACCGGGGAGCTGTTTTTT.

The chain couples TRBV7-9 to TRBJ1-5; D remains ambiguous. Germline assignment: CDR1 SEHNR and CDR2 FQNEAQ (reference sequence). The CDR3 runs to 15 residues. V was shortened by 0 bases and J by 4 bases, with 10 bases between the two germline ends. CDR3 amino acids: CASSLANRGNQPQHF. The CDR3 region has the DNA TGTGCCAGCAGCTTAGCAAACAGAGGGAATCAGCCCCAGCATTTT.

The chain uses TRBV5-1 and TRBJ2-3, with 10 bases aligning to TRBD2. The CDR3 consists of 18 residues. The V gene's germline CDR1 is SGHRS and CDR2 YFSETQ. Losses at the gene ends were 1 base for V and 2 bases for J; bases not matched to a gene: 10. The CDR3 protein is CASSLNPAGGPFTDTQYF. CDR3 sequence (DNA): TGCGCCAGCAGCTTGAATCCAGCGGGGGGGCCCTTCACAGATACGCAGTATTTT.

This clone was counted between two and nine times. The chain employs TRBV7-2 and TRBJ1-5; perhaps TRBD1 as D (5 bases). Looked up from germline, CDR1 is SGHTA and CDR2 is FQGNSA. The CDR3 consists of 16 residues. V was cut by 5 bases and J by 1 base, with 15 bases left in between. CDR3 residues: CASSPGGGKSNQPQHF. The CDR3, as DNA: TGTGCCAGCAGCCCCGGCGGGGGGAAGAGCAATCAGCCCCAGCATTTT.

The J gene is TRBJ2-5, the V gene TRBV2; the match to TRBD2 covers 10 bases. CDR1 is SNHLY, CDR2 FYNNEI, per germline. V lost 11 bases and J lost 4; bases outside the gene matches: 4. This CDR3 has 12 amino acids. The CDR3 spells CASQRGGETQYF. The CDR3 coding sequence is TGTGCCTCCCAGCGGGGGGGAGAGACCCAGTACTTC.

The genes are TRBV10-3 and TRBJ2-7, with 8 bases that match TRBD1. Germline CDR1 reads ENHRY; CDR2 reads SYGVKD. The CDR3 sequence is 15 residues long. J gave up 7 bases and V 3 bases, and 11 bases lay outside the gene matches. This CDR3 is CAISEWQGADEEQYF. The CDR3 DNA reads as TGTGCCATCAGTGAATGGCAGGGGGCAGACGAAGAGCAGTACTTC.

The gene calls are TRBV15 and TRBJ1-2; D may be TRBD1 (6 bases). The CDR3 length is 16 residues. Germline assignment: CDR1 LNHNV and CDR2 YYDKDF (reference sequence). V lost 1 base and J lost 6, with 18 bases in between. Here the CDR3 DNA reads TGTGCCACCAGCAGAGGCAGACAGGAGATGTCAAATGGCTACACCTTC. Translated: CATSRGRQEMSNGYTF.